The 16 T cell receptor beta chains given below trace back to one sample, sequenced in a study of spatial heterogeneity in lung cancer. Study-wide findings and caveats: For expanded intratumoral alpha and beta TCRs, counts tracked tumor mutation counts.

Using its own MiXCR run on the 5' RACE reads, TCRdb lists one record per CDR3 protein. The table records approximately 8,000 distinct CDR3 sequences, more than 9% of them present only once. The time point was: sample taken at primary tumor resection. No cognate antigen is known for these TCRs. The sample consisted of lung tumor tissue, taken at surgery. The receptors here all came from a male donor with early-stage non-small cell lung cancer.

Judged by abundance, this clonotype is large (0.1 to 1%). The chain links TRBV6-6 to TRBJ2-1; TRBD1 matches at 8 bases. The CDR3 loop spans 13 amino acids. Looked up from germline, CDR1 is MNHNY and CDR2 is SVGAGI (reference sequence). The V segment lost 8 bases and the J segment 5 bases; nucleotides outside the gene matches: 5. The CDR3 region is CASEGQDHNEQFF. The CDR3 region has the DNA TGTGCCAGCGAGGGACAGGACCACAATGAGCAGTTCTTC.

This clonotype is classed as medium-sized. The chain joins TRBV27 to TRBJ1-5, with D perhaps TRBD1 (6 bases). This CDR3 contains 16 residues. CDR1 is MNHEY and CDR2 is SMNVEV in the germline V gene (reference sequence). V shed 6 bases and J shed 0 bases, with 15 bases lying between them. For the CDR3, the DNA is TGTGCCAGCAGCCCTTATCAGGGGTATAGCAATCAGCCCCAGCATTTT. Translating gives CASSPYQGYSNQPQHF.

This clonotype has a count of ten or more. The CDR3 DNA follows: TGTGCCAGCAGCTTAGGCAGGGGGCACGGGACCCAGTACTTC. This encodes CASSLGRGHGTQYF. The V call is TRBV7-2, the J call TRBJ2-5, with 8 bases lining up with TRBD1. In germline, CDR1 is SGHTA, CDR2 FQGNSA. J lost 7 bases, V lost 1 base, and 5 bases had no gene match. This CDR3 is 14 amino acids long.

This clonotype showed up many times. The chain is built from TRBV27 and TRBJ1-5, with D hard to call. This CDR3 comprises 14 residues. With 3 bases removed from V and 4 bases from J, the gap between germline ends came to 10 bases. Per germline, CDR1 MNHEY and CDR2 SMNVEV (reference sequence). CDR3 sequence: CASSLEGFNQPQHF. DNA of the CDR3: TGTGCCAGCAGTTTGGAGGGTTTTAATCAGCCCCAGCATTTT.

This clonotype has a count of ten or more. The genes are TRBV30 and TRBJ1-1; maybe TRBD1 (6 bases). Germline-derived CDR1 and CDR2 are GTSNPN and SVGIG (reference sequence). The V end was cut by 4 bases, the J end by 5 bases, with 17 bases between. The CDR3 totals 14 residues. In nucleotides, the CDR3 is TGTGCCTGGACCCCCCTAAGGGGGGGTACTGAAGCTTTCTTT. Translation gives CAWTPLRGGTEAFF. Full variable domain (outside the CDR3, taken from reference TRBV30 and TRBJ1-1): SQTIHQWPATLVQPVGSPLSLECTVEGTSNPNLYWYRQAAGRGLQLLFYSVGIGQISSEVPQNLSASRPQDRQFILSSKKLLLSDSGFYLCAWTPLRGGTEAFFGQGTRLTVV.

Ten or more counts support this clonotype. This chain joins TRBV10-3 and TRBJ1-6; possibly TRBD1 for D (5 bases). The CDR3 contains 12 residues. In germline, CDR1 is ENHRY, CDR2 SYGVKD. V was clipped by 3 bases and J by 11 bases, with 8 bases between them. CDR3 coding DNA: TGTGCCATCAGTGAACCAGGGACACCCCTCCACTTT. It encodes CAISEPGTPLHF.

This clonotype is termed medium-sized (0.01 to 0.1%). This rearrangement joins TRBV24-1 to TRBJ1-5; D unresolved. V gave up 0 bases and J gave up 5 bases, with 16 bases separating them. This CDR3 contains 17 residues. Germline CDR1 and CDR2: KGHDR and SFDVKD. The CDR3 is CATSDLRRRSTYQPQHF. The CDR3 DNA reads TGTGCCACCAGTGATTTGCGACGTCGTAGCACTTATCAGCCCCAGCATTTT.

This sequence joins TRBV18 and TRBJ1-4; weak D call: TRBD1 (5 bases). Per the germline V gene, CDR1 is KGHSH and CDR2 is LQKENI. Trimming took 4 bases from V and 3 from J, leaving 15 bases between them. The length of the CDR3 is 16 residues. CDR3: CASSLQGRNANEKLFF. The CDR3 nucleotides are TGTGCCAGCTCACTGCAGGGCCGAAACGCTAATGAAAAACTGTTTTTT. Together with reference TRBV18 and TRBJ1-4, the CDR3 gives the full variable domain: NAGVMQNPRHLVRRRGQEARLRCSPMKGHSHVYWYRQLPEEGLKFMVYLQKENIIDESGMPKERFSAEFPKEGPSILRIQQVVRGDSAAYFCASSLQGRNANEKLFFGSGTQLSVL.

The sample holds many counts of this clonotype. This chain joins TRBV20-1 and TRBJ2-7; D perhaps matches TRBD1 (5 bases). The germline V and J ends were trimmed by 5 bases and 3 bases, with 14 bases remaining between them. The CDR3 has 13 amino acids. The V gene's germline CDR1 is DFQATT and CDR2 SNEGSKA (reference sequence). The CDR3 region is CSASLPGNYEQYV. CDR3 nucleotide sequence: TGCAGTGCTTCCTTGCCAGGGAACTACGAGCAGTACGTC.

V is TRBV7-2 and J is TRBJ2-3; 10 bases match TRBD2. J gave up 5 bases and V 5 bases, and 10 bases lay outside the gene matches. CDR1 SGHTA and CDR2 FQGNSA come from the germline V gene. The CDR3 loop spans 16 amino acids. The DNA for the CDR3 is TGTGCCAGCAGCCTCCGGACTAGCGGAGGGGAAGATACGCAGTATTTT. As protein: CASSLRTSGGEDTQYF.

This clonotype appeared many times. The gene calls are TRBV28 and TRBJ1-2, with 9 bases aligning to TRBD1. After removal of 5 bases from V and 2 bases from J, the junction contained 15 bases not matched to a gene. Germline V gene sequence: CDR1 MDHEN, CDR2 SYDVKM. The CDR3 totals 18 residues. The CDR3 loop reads CASSGLFGQGSANYGYTF. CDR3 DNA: TGTGCCAGCAGTGGCCTATTTGGACAGGGGTCCGCAAACTATGGCTACACCTTC.

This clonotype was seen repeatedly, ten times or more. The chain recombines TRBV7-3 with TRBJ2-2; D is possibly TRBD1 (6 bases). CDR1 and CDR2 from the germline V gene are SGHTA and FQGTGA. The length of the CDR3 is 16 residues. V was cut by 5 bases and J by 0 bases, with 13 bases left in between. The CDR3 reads CASSQIGQPNTGELFF. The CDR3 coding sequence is TGTGCCAGCAGCCAGATCGGACAGCCGAACACCGGGGAGCTGTTTTTT.

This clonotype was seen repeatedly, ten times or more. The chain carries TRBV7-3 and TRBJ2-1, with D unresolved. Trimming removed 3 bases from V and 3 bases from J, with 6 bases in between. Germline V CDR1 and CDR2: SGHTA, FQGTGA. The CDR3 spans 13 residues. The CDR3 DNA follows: TGTGCCAGCAGCTTTGTAGGCTACAATGAGCAGTTCTTC. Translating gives CASSFVGYNEQFF.

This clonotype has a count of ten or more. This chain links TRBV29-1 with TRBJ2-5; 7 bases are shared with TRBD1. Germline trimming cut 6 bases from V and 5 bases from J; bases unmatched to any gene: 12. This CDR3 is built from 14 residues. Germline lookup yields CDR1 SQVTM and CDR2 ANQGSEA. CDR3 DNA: TGCAGCGTCATGGGACAGCTTCTGCGGGAGACCCAGTACTTC. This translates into CSVMGQLLRETQYF.

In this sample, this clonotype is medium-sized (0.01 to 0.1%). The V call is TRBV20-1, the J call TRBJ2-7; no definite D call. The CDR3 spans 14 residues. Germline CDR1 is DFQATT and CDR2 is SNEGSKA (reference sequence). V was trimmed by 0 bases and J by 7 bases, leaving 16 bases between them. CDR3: CSARDPKGWGEQYF. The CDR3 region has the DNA TGCAGTGCTAGAGACCCGAAGGGTTGGGGAGAGCAGTACTTC.

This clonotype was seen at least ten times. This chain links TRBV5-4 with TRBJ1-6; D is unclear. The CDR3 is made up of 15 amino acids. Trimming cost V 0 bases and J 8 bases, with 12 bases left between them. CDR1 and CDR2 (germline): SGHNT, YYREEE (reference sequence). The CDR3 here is CASSLDWNSHSPLHF. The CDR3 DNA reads TGTGCCAGCAGCTTGGATTGGAACTCGCATTCACCCCTCCACTTT.